One and the same sample provided the 22 T cell receptor beta chains below, sequenced in a study of blood T cells in healthy people across ages. A second PCR of 7 to 11 cycles used a sample-barcoded 5' primer and a J-beta primer mix. TCRdb passed the 5' RACE reads through MiXCR, listing each CDR3 protein once. Of 350,000 to 450,000 distinct CDR3 sequences detected, 45% to 60% appear once; the ten largest clones hold over 40%. Specimen: blood. The receptor source for this set is a man in his sixties in good health.

This chain uses TRBV7-9 with TRBJ2-7; D is unresolved. CDR3 length equals 13 residues. Germline CDR1 reads SEHNR; CDR2 reads FQNEAQ (reference sequence). V gave up 5 bases and J gave up 3 bases, with 11 bases separating them. CDR3 region: CASSPEDHYEQYF. CDR3 bases: TGTGCCAGCAGCCCCGAGGATCACTACGAGCAGTACTTC.

The genes are TRBV12-3 or TRBV12-4 and TRBJ1-2; possible D gene TRBD1, 6 bases. The germline V and J ends were trimmed by 5 bases and 6 bases, with 19 bases remaining between them. CDR3 size: 15 residues. The CDR3 is CASSPRTGRGNGYTF. The CDR3 DNA reads TGTGCCAGCAGTCCTAGGACCGGGAGGGGGAATGGCTACACCTTC.

This rearrangement joins TRBV6-2 or TRBV6-3 to TRBJ2-7, with D unclear. The CDR3 runs 14 residues. The V end was cut by 4 bases, the J end by 7 bases, with 17 bases between. Looked up from germline, CDR1 is MNHEY and CDR2 is SVGEGT. The CDR3 DNA reads as TGTGCCAGCAGTTCTTTGCAGATCTACAATGAGCAGTACTTC. Protein: CASSSLQIYNEQYF.

The chain has TRBV29-1 and TRBJ2-6; D remains unclear. V dropped 6 bases and J dropped 0 bases, with 9 bases sitting between them. Germline V gene data show CDR1 as SQVTM and CDR2 as ANQGSEA. CDR3 length equals 14 residues. The DNA of the CDR3 is TGCAGCGTAGGGTGGGGCTCTGGGGCCAACGTCCTGACTTTC. Translated: CSVGWGSGANVLTF.

A few counts support this clonotype. V usage is TRBV4-2 and J usage is TRBJ2-1; 10 bases match TRBD2. This CDR3 is 18 amino acids long. The V gene end was trimmed by 2 bases and the J gene end by 1 base; junction bases not matched to a gene: 8. Germline V gene sequence: CDR1 LGHNA, CDR2 YNFKEQ. The CDR3 bases are TGTGCCAGCAGCCAATTTCCTAGCGGGAGTTCTTCCTACAATGAGCAGTTCTTC. This gives the protein CASSQFPSGSSSYNEQFF.

Comments on this clonotype: A much larger clone differs by one base, so this may be a read error. CDR3 DNA sequence: TGTGCCAGCAGCGCAGCTCCCGAAGCTACGCAGTATTTT. This gives the protein CASSAAPEATQYF. V and J are TRBV9 and TRBJ2-3; the D is unclear. The CDR3 consists of 13 residues. Trimming left V 3 bases short and J 8 bases short, with 13 bases between. CDR1 SGDLS and CDR2 YYNGEE come from the germline V gene.

This clonotype was picked up one time. The chain uses TRBV4-2 and TRBJ2-7; D possibly corresponds to TRBD1 (6 bases). The germline V gene has CDR1 LGHNA and CDR2 YNFKEQ. This CDR3 has 15 residues. Trimming left V 0 bases short and J 0 bases short, with 9 bases between. This CDR3 is CASSQERQVSYEQYF. The CDR3 DNA sequence: TGTGCCAGCAGCCAAGAAAGACAGGTCTCCTACGAGCAGTACTTC.

The chain links TRBV12-5 to TRBJ2-1, with D possibly matching TRBD2 (5 bases). Germline V gives CDR1 LGHNT, CDR2 FRNRAP. The CDR3 runs 16 residues. V was clipped by 5 bases and J by 5 bases, with 19 bases between them. CDR3 region: CASGPSGRGANNEQFF. The CDR3, as DNA: TGTGCTAGTGGTCCCTCAGGACGGGGAGCGAACAATGAGCAGTTCTTC. Full variable domain (outside the CDR3, taken from reference TRBV12-5 and TRBJ2-1): DARVTQTPRHKVTEMGQEVTMRCQPILGHNTVFWYRQTMMQGLELLAYFRNRAPLDDSGMPKDRFSAEMPDATLATLKIQPSEPRDSAVYFCASGPSGRGANNEQFFGPGTRLTVL.

This clonotype turned up a few times. The chain recombines TRBV20-1 with TRBJ2-7, with no clear D. CDR3 length: 14 residues. V was pared by 5 bases and J by 0 bases, with 14 bases between. Germline V gene lookup returns CDR1 DFQATT and CDR2 SNEGSKA (reference sequence). Here the CDR3 DNA reads TGCAGTGCTGTTTGGGCAGCTTCCTCCTACGAGCAGTACTTC. As protein: CSAVWAASSYEQYF.

There are a few counts of this clonotype. The J gene is TRBJ2-3, the V gene TRBV7-8; a possible D gene is TRBD2 (7 bases). Germline V CDR1 and CDR2: SGHVS, FQNEAQ. The CDR3 consists of 15 residues. V was trimmed by 0 bases and J by 6 bases, leaving 13 bases between them. The DNA of the CDR3 is TGTGCCAGCAGCTTAGCGGGGGGGCCTTCGGATACGCAGTATTTT. This encodes CASSLAGGPSDTQYF.

This chain links TRBV18 with TRBJ1-4, with D possibly being TRBD1 (5 bases). The V end was cut by 3 bases, the J end by 7 bases, with 9 bases between. CDR1 and CDR2 from the germline V gene are KGHSH and LQKENI. This CDR3 has 13 residues. The CDR3 bases are TGTGCCAGCTCACCCAGGGAGGGTGAAAAACTGTTTTTT. Translating it yields CASSPREGEKLFF.

V gene TRBV20-1 combines with J gene TRBJ2-2; tentative D call: TRBD1 (6 bases). The germline gives CDR1 DFQATT, CDR2 SNEGSKA (reference sequence). The CDR3 has 15 amino acids. The V gene lost 5 bases and the J gene lost 6 bases, with 19 bases spanning the gap. The CDR3 nucleotides read TGCAGTGCTGGAAGAGGCCTAGGGACACCCGGGGAGCTGTTTTTT. Protein sequence: CSAGRGLGTPGELFF.

The chain combines TRBV20-1 with TRBJ2-3; 11 bases line up with TRBD2. The CDR3 runs to 15 residues. Germline V CDR1 and CDR2: DFQATT, SNEGSKA (reference sequence). Losses at the gene ends were 6 bases for V and 6 bases for J; bases not matched to a gene: 11. The CDR3 sequence: CSAPTSGMVTDTQYF. The CDR3 region has the DNA TGCAGTGCACCGACTAGCGGGATGGTGACGGATACGCAGTATTTT.

This clonotype was found a few times. The chain combines TRBV9 with TRBJ2-3, with 8 nucleotides matching TRBD1. The V segment lost 2 bases and the J segment 2 bases; nucleotides outside the gene matches: 7. In germline, CDR1 is SGDLS, CDR2 YYNGEE. There are 16 residues in the CDR3. The CDR3 nucleotides are TGTGCCAGCAGCGTCCCGGGACAGGCATACACAGATACGCAGTATTTT. Residues: CASSVPGQAYTDTQYF.

This clonotype was observed a few times. The rearrangement uses TRBV2 and TRBJ1-6; 9 bases are shared with TRBD1. V lost 6 bases to trimming and J lost 7 bases; unmatched junction nucleotides: 1. Per germline, CDR1 SNHLY and CDR2 FYNNEI. The CDR3 contains 13 residues. CDR3 residues: CASRGTGNSPLHF. In DNA, the CDR3 is TGTGCCAGCAGAGGGACAGGGAATTCACCCCTCCACTTT.

This sequence joins TRBV20-1 and TRBJ1-2, with a weak D call TRBD1 (6 bases). Germline CDR1 is DFQATT and CDR2 is SNEGSKA (reference sequence). The CDR3 is 14 amino acids. V gave up 1 base and J gave up 6 bases, with 15 bases separating them. The CDR3 coding sequence is TGCAGTGCTAGAGGGGGGGCCTCTCCCAATGGCTACACCTTC. The encoded protein is CSARGGASPNGYTF.

This chain uses TRBV20-1 with TRBJ2-1; 7 positions match TRBD2. The CDR3 runs 16 residues. V gave up 0 bases and J gave up 6 bases; unmatched junction bases: 11. Germline V lookup: CDR1 DFQATT, CDR2 SNEGSKA (reference sequence). The CDR3 spells CSARDQRGRRGNEQFF. CDR3 coding DNA: TGCAGTGCTAGAGATCAGCGCGGGAGACGGGGCAATGAGCAGTTCTTC.

About this clonotype: One base away lies a much larger clone, so this may be a sequencing read error. This chain links TRBV20-1 with TRBJ1-2, with 7 bases fitting TRBD1. The CDR3 is made up of 14 amino acids. V dropped 8 bases and J dropped 3; count of bases not matched to a gene: 12. Looked up from germline, CDR1 is DFQATT and CDR2 is SNEGSKA (reference sequence). The CDR3 region is CSTGPGQRDYGYTF. The CDR3 DNA is TGCAGTACTGGGCCGGGACAGAGAGACTATGGCTACACCTTC.

This clonotype was observed many times. This sequence joins TRBV5-5 and TRBJ1-5; 7 nucleotides agree with TRBD1. The CDR3 has 22 residues. V gave up 1 base and J gave up 0 bases; unmatched junction bases: 22. The germline gives CDR1 SGHKS, CDR2 YYEKEE (reference sequence). As DNA, the CDR3 is TGTGCCAGCAGCTTGAGAATTGGAAGACAGGGTAGAAACGGAGTTAGCAATCAGCCCCAGCATTTT. It encodes CASSLRIGRQGRNGVSNQPQHF.

The chain joins TRBV7-6 to TRBJ2-7, with 10 bases lining up with TRBD2. The J call is in doubt because the DNA end fits TRBJ2-5 better. This CDR3 region has 15 residues. Germline loops: CDR1 SGHVS, CDR2 FNYEAQ. CDR3 coding DNA: TGTGCCAGCAGCTTTAGGACTAGCGGTCAAGAGACCCAGTACTTC. As protein: CASSFRTSGQETQYF.

This clonotype was seen at least ten times. The chain carries TRBV20-1 and TRBJ1-1; TRBD1 aligns across 9 bases. CDR1 is DFQATT and CDR2 is SNEGSKA in the germline V gene (reference sequence). There are 14 residues in the CDR3. V was pared by 0 bases and J by 4 bases, with 3 bases of the junction left unmatched. CDR3 region: CSAREGDRATEAFF. CDR3 DNA sequence: TGCAGTGCTAGAGAGGGGGACAGGGCCACTGAAGCTTTCTTT.

The chain employs TRBV20-1 and TRBJ2-7; tentatively, D is TRBD1 (6 bases). V was shortened by 4 bases and J by 0 bases, with 13 bases between the two germline ends. CDR3 size: 14 residues. Germline V gene sequence: CDR1 DFQATT, CDR2 SNEGSKA (reference sequence). The CDR3 sequence: CSAKTSRGSYEQYF. The CDR3 DNA reads as TGCAGTGCTAAGACCTCCAGGGGCTCCTACGAGCAGTACTTC.